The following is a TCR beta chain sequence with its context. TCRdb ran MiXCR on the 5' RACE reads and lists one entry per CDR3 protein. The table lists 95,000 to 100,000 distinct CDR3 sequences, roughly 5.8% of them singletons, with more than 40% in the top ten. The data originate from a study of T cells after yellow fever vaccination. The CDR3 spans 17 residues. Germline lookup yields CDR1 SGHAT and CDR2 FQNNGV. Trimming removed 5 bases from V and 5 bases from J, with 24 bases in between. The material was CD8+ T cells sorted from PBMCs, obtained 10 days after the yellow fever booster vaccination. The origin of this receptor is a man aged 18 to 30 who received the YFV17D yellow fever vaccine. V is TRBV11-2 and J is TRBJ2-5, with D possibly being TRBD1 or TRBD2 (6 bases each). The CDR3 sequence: CASSTGRGSGARETQYF. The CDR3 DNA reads TGTGCCAGCAGCACAGGGAGAGGATCGGGAGCACGGGAGACCCAGTACTTC.